This T cell receptor (beta chain) was retrieved from a study of T cells in tuberculosis. In the study overall: IGRA-negative adolescents, IGRA-positive adolescents with latent tuberculosis and adults with active tuberculosis formed this South African cohort.

As for this clone: Antigen unknown.

The method was immunoSEQ multiplex PCR; TCRdb's version includes in-frame clones alone and lacks a portion of them. The sample carries about 43,000 clones, roughly 94% recorded once. This CDR3 has 15 amino acids. CDR1 is KGHSH, CDR2 LQKENI, per germline. The J segment lost 2 bases and the V segment lost 3 bases, leaving 7 bases of the junction unmatched. Adolescents were screened for latent TB by skin test and IGRA. Each clinical donor contributed on average approximately 100,000 T cells from unsorted cryopreserved PBMC. Points from the study as a whole: Active tuberculosis cases were adults; controls were adolescents.

The chain is built from TRBV18 and TRBJ2-7, with 7 bases that match TRBD1. This receptor was obtained from a donor aged 10 to 29 with latent tuberculosis or without tuberculosis infection. Some clones in this sample may be carry-over from other donors' samples. The specimen was PBMCs. The CDR3 coding sequence is TGTGCCAGCTCACCGACAGGGACGGGAACCTACGAGCAGTACTTC. Translated: CASSPTGTGTYEQYF.